A single sample is the source of the 21 T cell receptor beta chains below, sequenced in a study of metastatic and nonmetastatic thyroid tumors (TCRdb year 2020). Before undergoing thyroid surgery, none of the patients had been given any kind of treatment. Libraries were constructed by PCR. Sequencing used an Illumina HiSeq 4000. Using fastp trimming at Q25 and MiXCR clonotype assembly, TCRdb reanalyzed the public sequencing data and kept in-frame beta chains. The sample table lists around 59,000 clones, under 20% of them with a count of one. The ten largest clones add up to roughly a tenth of the sample. The sample consisted of blood. Receptors were obtained from a male donor with papillary thyroid cancer or a benign thyroid nodule (not recorded which). Some clones in this sample may be carry-over from other donors' samples.

This clone was counted ten times or more. V is TRBV30 and J is TRBJ1-5; D is possibly TRBD1 (5 bases). The CDR3 extends over 13 amino acids. V lost 0 bases to trimming and J lost 4 bases, with 7 bases between them. Germline V CDR1 and CDR2: GTSNPN, SVGIG (reference sequence). CDR3: CAWSVQGNQPQHF. In DNA, the CDR3 is TGTGCCTGGAGTGTCCAGGGTAATCAGCCCCAGCATTTT.

This clone was seen a handful of times. V is TRBV12-3 or TRBV12-4 and J is TRBJ1-2; D ambiguous. CDR3 size: 13 residues. V lost 7 bases and J 5 bases, leaving 14 bases between the germline ends. The CDR3 nucleotides read TGTGCCAGCATCCATGGCAGAGCTTATGGCTACACCTTC. This sequence encodes CASIHGRAYGYTF.

This clone showed up many times. The chain uses TRBV12-3 or TRBV12-4 and TRBJ2-2; TRBD1 is a possible D gene (6 bases). V lost 5 bases and J lost 4, with 17 bases in between. This CDR3 comprises 16 residues. CDR3 DNA: TGTGCCAGCAGTCCCAGACCTCAGGGGAGCACCGGGGAGCTGTTTTTT. Translating it yields CASSPRPQGSTGELFF.

Only a few counts were recorded for this clone. A read error may produce the germline difference seen at one junction end. The rearrangement uses TRBV12-3 or TRBV12-4 and TRBJ2-2, with a weak D call TRBD1 (5 bases). The CDR3 runs 16 residues. This CDR3 is CASILAGRVPTGELFF. The CDR3 nucleotides are TGTGCCAGCATCCTGGCCGGCAGGGTCCCCACCGGTGAGCTGTTTTTT.

This clone was counted many times. CDR3 residues: CASSSGTANTEAFF. In DNA form, the CDR3 reads TGCGCCAGCAGCTCGGGGACAGCGAACACTGAAGCTTTCTTT. This chain uses TRBV5-1 with TRBJ1-1, with 7 bases identical to TRBD1. The germline CDR1 and CDR2 sequences are SGHRS and YFSETQ. This CDR3 has 14 residues. Unmatched junction bases numbered 3, after V lost 3 bases and J lost 1 base.

This clone was recorded many times. A much larger clone lies a single base off, so this may be a read error. This rearrangement joins TRBV6-1 to TRBJ2-7; 8 bases map to TRBD2. Per the germline V gene, CDR1 is MNHNS and CDR2 is SASEGT. The CDR3 runs 13 residues. V lost 6 bases to trimming and J lost 4 bases; unmatched junction nucleotides: 5. The CDR3 loop is CASSPGGVYEQYV. DNA of the CDR3: TGTGCCAGCAGCCCGGGGGGGGTGTACGAGCAGTACGTC.

This clone was counted ten times or more. V gene TRBV5-1 combines with J gene TRBJ1-5; 9 bases line up with TRBD1. CDR3 size: 14 residues. Germline CDR1 reads SGHRS; CDR2 reads YFSETQ. J lost 4 bases, V lost 4 bases, and 3 bases had no gene match. The CDR3 loop reads CASSKDRGNQPQHF. In DNA form, the CDR3 reads TGCGCCAGCAGCAAGGACAGGGGAAATCAGCCCCAGCATTTT.

This clone was recorded a few times. V gene TRBV7-3 combines with J gene TRBJ2-4; a weak D match, TRBD2 (5 bases). CDR1 and CDR2 (germline): SGHTA, FQGTGA. V lost 1 base, J lost 12 bases, and 13 bases lay in between. This CDR3 has 13 amino acids. Here the CDR3 DNA reads TGTGCCAGCAGCTTAAATCCCGGAGGCACTCAGTACTTC. As protein: CASSLNPGGTQYF.

The rearrangement joins TRBV6-2 or TRBV6-3 to TRBJ2-7, with D uncertain. Between the trimmed V and J ends, which lost 7 bases and 1 base, there was a span of 11 bases. The CDR3 runs to 13 residues. CDR1 MNHEY and CDR2 SVGEGT come from the germline V gene. The CDR3 DNA sequence: TGTGCCAGCATTCCCTACGATTCCTACGAGCAGTACGTC. The encoded protein is CASIPYDSYEQYV.

This clone has more than one count but fewer than ten. The chain combines TRBV28 with TRBJ1-1, with D perhaps matching TRBD1 (5 bases). CDR3 length equals 13 residues. The V gene lost 5 bases and the J gene lost 1 base, with 8 bases spanning the gap. CDR1 and CDR2 (germline): MDHEN, SYDVKM. The CDR3 sequence: CASSAGQNTEAFF. The CDR3 DNA sequence: TGTGCCAGCAGTGCTGGACAGAACACTGAAGCTTTCTTT.

V gene TRBV20-1 combines with J gene TRBJ2-2; D is ambiguous. This CDR3 is built from 14 residues. V lost 7 bases and J lost 1, with 13 bases in between. Germline values: CDR1 DFQATT, CDR2 SNEGSKA (reference sequence). The CDR3 DNA sequence: TGCAGTGGGGAACCTACTAAGAACACCGGGGAGCTGTTTTTT. Protein: CSGEPTKNTGELFF.

This clone came up a few times. V is TRBV27 and J is TRBJ2-7; TRBD2 matches at 14 bases. V shed 0 bases and J 2 bases; nucleotides not matched to a gene: 3. CDR1 is MNHEY, CDR2 SMNVEV, per germline (reference sequence). This CDR3 is 17 amino acids long. The chain's CDR3 is CASSLSGLAGATYEQYF. The CDR3 DNA reads as TGTGCCAGCAGTTTATCGGGACTAGCGGGAGCTACCTACGAGCAGTACTTC.

This clone was seen many times. The chain links TRBV9 to TRBJ1-2; D is uncertain. V was trimmed by 3 bases and J by 5 bases, leaving 8 bases between them. The germline V gene encodes CDR1 SGDLS and CDR2 YYNGEE. There are 12 residues in the CDR3. The CDR3 DNA follows: TGTGCCAGCAGCGGGCATGGTTATGGCTACACCTTC. Protein product: CASSGHGYGYTF.

This clone was counted ten times or more. V and J are TRBV7-6 and TRBJ1-2; 8 nucleotides agree with TRBD1. This CDR3 is 13 amino acids long. Trimming cost V 5 bases and J 7 bases; bases outside gene matches: 6. CDR1 and CDR2 from the germline V gene are SGHVS and FNYEAQ. CDR3 residues: CASSQQGGSGYTF. DNA for the CDR3: TGTGCCAGCAGCCAACAGGGGGGAAGTGGCTACACCTTC.

This chain joins TRBV28 and TRBJ2-2; D not resolved. Germline-derived CDR1 and CDR2 are MDHEN and SYDVKM. CDR3 length: 17 amino acids. Trimming removed 10 bases at V and 1 base at J, with 22 bases between. DNA of the CDR3: TGTGCCATCATCCCGTTTGGCATCCAGAAGAACACCGGGGAGCTGTTTTTT. Translation gives CAIIPFGIQKNTGELFF.

This clone came up a few times. Its ends do not fully match the called genes, so a read error is possible. The V gene is TRBV6-4, the J gene TRBJ1-2; D may be TRBD1 (6 bases). The CDR3 is made up of 15 amino acids. CDR1 MRHNA and CDR2 SNTAGT come from the germline V gene. CDR3 amino acids: CASSYSRTGCYCYTF. The CDR3 coding sequence is TGTGCCAGTAGTTATTCCCGTACAGGGTGCTATTGCTACACCTTC.

This clone was counted many times. V and J are TRBV11-2 and TRBJ2-7; 8 bases agree with TRBD2. The CDR3 contains 16 residues. Germline loops: CDR1 SGHAT, CDR2 FQNNGV. The junction had 13 bases not matched to a gene; V was cut back by 2 bases and J by 7 bases. This CDR3 is CASSLSSGGARGEQYF. In DNA, the CDR3 is TGTGCCAGCAGCTTATCCAGCGGGGGTGCTAGGGGGGAGCAGTACTTC.

V and J are TRBV5-4 and TRBJ1-1; D remains unclear. The CDR3 length is 12 residues. CDR1 SGHNT and CDR2 YYREEE come from the germline V gene (reference sequence). With 7 bases removed from V and 1 base from J, the gap between germline ends came to 8 bases. The CDR3 DNA is TGTGCCAGCTCCATAGGGAACACTGAAGCTTTCTTT. This encodes CASSIGNTEAFF.

This clone rates as medium-sized. The rearrangement links TRBV6-4 to TRBJ2-2; no reliable D call. The length of the CDR3 is 13 residues. Germline CDR1 is MRHNA and CDR2 is SNTAGT. V lost 3 bases and J lost 5, with 7 bases in between. The CDR3 coding sequence is TGTGCCAGCAGTGAGACGTCGACCGGGGAGCTGTTTTTT. Residues: CASSETSTGELFF.

This clone was counted many times. J is TRBJ1-6 and V is TRBV2, with 8 bases identical to TRBD1. The V gene's germline CDR1 is SNHLY and CDR2 FYNNEI. The J segment lost 8 bases and the V segment lost 6 bases, leaving 6 bases of the junction unmatched. The CDR3 covers 14 residues. The CDR3 DNA is TGTGCCAGCAGCTTTGACAGGGGTGATTCACCCCTCCACTTT. It yields the protein CASSFDRGDSPLHF. The full variable domain, rest sourced from reference TRBV2 and TRBJ1-6, is EPEVTQTPSHQVTQMGQEVILRCVPISNHLYFYWYRQILGQKVEFLVSFYNNEISEKSEIFDDQFSVERPDGSNFTLKIRSTKLEDSAMYFCASSFDRGDSPLHFGNGTRLTVT.

Worth noting for this clone: An end of the junction differs from the germline gene, which may be a read error. The gene calls are TRBV6-6 and TRBJ2-1; 8 bases fit TRBD2. Germline values: CDR1 MNHNY, CDR2 SVGAGI (reference sequence). The CDR3 sequence is 17 residues long. CDR3 sequence: CASKSRAPISGGLPEVF. The CDR3 DNA sequence: TGTGCCAGCAAATCACGGGCTCCGATCTCGGGAGGGCTTCCAGAGGTCTTC.